This T cell receptor beta chain derives from a study of T cell responses to AZD1222 COVID-19 vaccine. Profiled with immunoSEQ multiplex PCR; TCRdb holds only in-frame clones, not every one. The sample gives about 120,000 clones, over 80% of which show up once; more than 13% is in the top ten. This CDR3 has 15 residues. V dropped 2 bases and J dropped 10; count of bases not matched to a gene: 15. Germline CDR1 is GTSNPN and CDR2 is SVGIG (reference sequence). Study conclusions and caveats: CD4 TCRs associated with vaccination spanned spike, dominating at 160-218 and 743-854.

Note on this clone: The antigen remains unidentified.

The sequenced sample was peripheral blood, obtained on day 0 of AZD1222 vaccination. The rearrangement uses TRBV30 and TRBJ1-1, with 8 bases aligning to TRBD1. The TCR was taken from an adult in good health. The CDR3 nucleotides are TGTGCCTGGAGTTTAGGGACAGGCCCTGGGGTCGGAGCTTTCTTT. This encodes CAWSLGTGPGVGAFF.